The T cell receptor beta chain under discussion was sequenced for a study of blood T cell repertoires in COVID-19. Study information: Researchers got acute and convalescent COVID-19 samples from the United States, Italy and Spain.

This clone was observed a few times. V was clipped by 3 bases and J by 5 bases, with 13 bases between them. Germline-derived CDR1 and CDR2 are MNHNS and SASEGT. The CDR3 is 14 residues long. The method was immunoSEQ multiplex PCR; TCRdb's version includes in-frame clones alone and lacks a portion of them. In the table there are under 300,000 clones, about 85% of which are singletons. Sequencing was carried out using peripheral blood. The source of this sequence is a human donor in a cohort sampled during active COVID-19. The chain couples TRBV6-1 to TRBJ1-1; no definite D call. The CDR3 DNA is TGTGCCAGCAGTGAGAGCACCAGGTTAACTGAAGCTTTCTTT. Protein sequence: CASSESTRLTEAFF.